The clone carrying this TCR beta chain is a singleton in its sample. The CDR3 is 12 residues long. The V end was cut by 8 bases, the J end by 8 bases, with 13 bases between. Germline CDR1 MNHEY, CDR2 SVGAGI. The data were taken from a study of shared T cell receptors in the human thymus. Here immunoSEQ multiplex PCR was the method, and the copy in TCRdb shows in-frame clones only, minus some. In the table there are hundreds of thousands of clones, around 87% of which are singletons. These data are also associated with another study on human thymus T cells. That study reports: An apparent bias in V and J gene usage was seen in thymic and blood repertoires.

The receptor was isolated from a boy under two years old with a congenital heart defect. Material for sequencing was thymocytes. This chain joins TRBV6-5 and TRBJ1-3; D not certain. CDR3 DNA sequence: TGTGCCAGCCACATCCCGGGTGACACCATATATTTT. Translating it yields CASHIPGDTIYF.